What follows describes a single T cell receptor beta chain. Its matching antigen is unknown. MiXCR was run by TCRdb on the 5' RACE reads, yielding one entry per CDR3 protein. There are 230,000 or so distinct CDR3 sequences in the sample; approximately 24% occur only once, and 0.5% to 0.75% lies in the top ten. The source of the sample is a study of CD8 T cells in ankylosing spondylitis. Broader study findings: Past research had described some motif variants in reactive arthritis synovial fluid and blood. There was a TCR beta motif, made of several highly homologous variants, that appeared characteristic of ankylosing spondylitis blood.

The germline V gene encodes CDR1 SGHKS and CDR2 YYEKEE (reference sequence). The CDR3 contains 14 residues. Trimming removed 4 bases from V and 5 bases from J; junction bases left unmatched: 8. This chain joins TRBV5-5 and TRBJ2-7; 8 bases line up with TRBD1. The sequencing input was blood, either unsorted or a sorted T cell fraction (not recorded which). The receptor was isolated from a male donor with ankylosing spondylitis or in good health (not recorded which). DNA of the CDR3: TGTGCCAGCAGCATCGACAGGGGTTGGGACGAGCAGTACTTC. Protein sequence: CASSIDRGWDEQYF.